Listed below are T cell receptor beta chains from one sample, sequenced in a study of blood T cell repertoires in COVID-19. TCRdb's copy holds only in-frame clones and misses some; the assay was immunoSEQ multiplex PCR. The sample shows 98,000 or so clones, around 86% of them seen only once. The source material was peripheral blood. The receptor set was obtained from a man aged 55-75 years with COVID-19, enrolled during active disease. The CDR3 runs from the conserved cysteine through the conserved F or W. Fields, in order: J gene, D gene, V gene, clone size, CDR3 protein, CDR3 DNA. The D gene is left open where the match is weak. Rows may omit the clone size; those that give it use once, few, many or a size class.

j_gene: TRBJ2-1; d_gene: TRBD2; v_gene: TRBV30; abundance: NA; CDR3aa: CAWSPRTSGSLGEQFF; CDR3nt: TGTGCCTGGAGTCCGCGGACTAGCGGGAGTTTAGGTGAGCAGTTCTTC
j_gene: TRBJ1-5; d_gene: NA; v_gene: TRBV29-1; abundance: NA; CDR3aa: CSVGSGDQPQHF; CDR3nt: TGCAGCGTTGGTAGCGGAGATCAGCCCCAGCATTTT
j_gene: TRBJ1-4; d_gene: NA; v_gene: TRBV19; abundance: NA; CDR3aa: CASTLFGGPGEKLFF; CDR3nt: TGTGCCAGTACCCTGTTCGGGGGGCCTGGTGAAAAACTGTTTTTT
j_gene: TRBJ2-1; d_gene: TRBD2; v_gene: TRBV19; abundance: NA; CDR3aa: CASSIDRDGRPYNEQFF; CDR3nt: TGTGCCAGTAGTATAGATCGGGACGGGAGGCCCTACAATGAGCAGTTCTTC
j_gene: TRBJ1-2; d_gene: NA; v_gene: TRBV28; abundance: NA; CDR3aa: CASSFGGEDYGYTF; CDR3nt: TGTGCCAGCAGTTTCGGAGGGGAAGACTATGGCTACACCTTC
j_gene: TRBJ2-7; d_gene: NA; v_gene: TRBV2; abundance: NA; CDR3aa: CASRFGTSSYEQYF; CDR3nt: TGTGCCAGCAGATTCGGGACTTCATCCTACGAGCAGTACTTC
j_gene: TRBJ2-1; d_gene: TRBD2; v_gene: TRBV29-1; abundance: once; CDR3aa: CSARLAGGFGLGEQFF; CDR3nt: TGCAGCGCTAGACTAGCGGGAGGCTTTGGGTTGGGTGAGCAGTTCTTC
j_gene: TRBJ2-5; d_gene: TRBD1; v_gene: TRBV5-1; abundance: NA; CDR3aa: CASTLGDSQETQYF; CDR3nt: TGCGCCAGCACCCTGGGGGACAGTCAAGAGACCCAGTACTTC
j_gene: TRBJ2-2; d_gene: TRBD2; v_gene: TRBV7-7; abundance: NA; CDR3aa: CASSSSGRPNTGELFF; CDR3nt: TGTGCTAGCAGCAGTAGCGGGAGGCCGAACACCGGGGAGCTGTTTTTT
j_gene: TRBJ1-1; d_gene: NA; v_gene: TRBV29-1; abundance: NA; CDR3aa: CSGSVSGNTEAFF; CDR3nt: TGCAGCGGGTCCGTTTCAGGGAACACTGAAGCTTTCTTT
j_gene: TRBJ2-7; d_gene: NA; v_gene: TRBV14; abundance: NA; CDR3aa: CASSQGPAFPSYEQYF; CDR3nt: TGTGCCAGCAGCCAAGGGCCCGCATTCCCTTCCTACGAGCAGTACTTC
j_gene: TRBJ2-3; d_gene: TRBD2; v_gene: TRBV11-2; abundance: NA; CDR3aa: CASSFRTSGNPDTQYF; CDR3nt: TGTGCCAGCAGCTTCCGGACTAGCGGGAACCCAGATACGCAGTATTTT
j_gene: TRBJ1-2; d_gene: TRBD1; v_gene: TRBV5-5; abundance: NA; CDR3aa: CASSLDRGLYYGYTF; CDR3nt: TGTGCCAGCAGCTTGGACAGGGGATTGTACTATGGCTACACCTTC
j_gene: TRBJ1-2; d_gene: NA; v_gene: TRBV3-1/TRBV3-2; abundance: NA; CDR3aa: CASSQGAGDGYTF; CDR3nt: TGTGCCAGCAGCCAAGGAGCAGGGGATGGCTACACCTTC
j_gene: TRBJ1-3; d_gene: NA; v_gene: TRBV6-1; abundance: NA; CDR3aa: CASSEDRVGNTIYF; CDR3nt: TGTGCCAGCAGTGAAGACAGGGTTGGAAACACCATATATTTT
j_gene: TRBJ1-1; d_gene: NA; v_gene: TRBV5-1; abundance: NA; CDR3aa: CASSFPGGGTEAFF; CDR3nt: TGCGCCAGCAGCTTTCCTGGTGGGGGGACTGAAGCTTTCTTT
j_gene: TRBJ2-7; d_gene: TRBD2; v_gene: TRBV29-1; abundance: once; CDR3aa: CSALGLAGLSYEQYF; CDR3nt: TGCAGCGCCCTCGGACTAGCGGGGTTATCCTACGAGCAGTACTTC
j_gene: TRBJ2-3; d_gene: NA; v_gene: TRBV5-8; abundance: NA; CDR3aa: CASSSDSRDTDTQYF; CDR3nt: TGTGCCAGCAGTAGCGATTCGAGGGACACAGATACGCAGTATTTT
j_gene: TRBJ1-2; d_gene: TRBD1; v_gene: TRBV10-3; abundance: NA; CDR3aa: CAITQQGANYGYTF; CDR3nt: TGTGCCATCACCCAACAGGGGGCTAACTATGGCTACACCTTC
j_gene: TRBJ2-2; d_gene: NA; v_gene: TRBV6-5; abundance: NA; CDR3aa: CASSYAGMELFF; CDR3nt: TGTGCCAGCAGTTACGCAGGCATGGAGCTGTTTTTT
j_gene: TRBJ2-7; d_gene: NA; v_gene: TRBV19; abundance: NA; CDR3aa: CASSRTSGEGEQYF; CDR3nt: TGTGCCAGTAGTCGAACCTCGGGAGAGGGCGAGCAGTACTTC
j_gene: TRBJ1-4; d_gene: TRBD1; v_gene: TRBV6-6; abundance: NA; CDR3aa: CASTGIGDRGEKLFF; CDR3nt: TGTGCCAGCACCGGGATCGGGGACAGGGGTGAAAAACTGTTTTTT
j_gene: TRBJ2-2; d_gene: NA; v_gene: TRBV7-6; abundance: NA; CDR3aa: CASSLDPSGELFF; CDR3nt: TGTGCCAGCAGCCTAGATCCCAGCGGGGAGCTGTTTTTT
j_gene: TRBJ2-1; d_gene: TRBD2; v_gene: TRBV9; abundance: NA; CDR3aa: CASSPSGGTYNEQFF; CDR3nt: TGTGCCAGCAGCCCTAGCGGGGGTACCTACAATGAGCAGTTCTTC
j_gene: TRBJ2-7; d_gene: NA; v_gene: TRBV28; abundance: NA; CDR3aa: CASIPGRGYEQYF; CDR3nt: TGTGCCAGCATCCCCGGACGGGGGTACGAGCAGTACTTC
j_gene: TRBJ2-7; d_gene: NA; v_gene: TRBV7-2; abundance: NA; CDR3aa: CASSFTREPDYEQYF; CDR3nt: TGTGCCAGCAGCTTCACCCGGGAACCCGACTACGAGCAGTACTTC
j_gene: TRBJ1-3; d_gene: TRBD1; v_gene: TRBV5-4; abundance: NA; CDR3aa: CASSLDWGTGSGNTIYF; CDR3nt: TGTGCCAGCAGCTTGGATTGGGGGACAGGATCTGGAAACACCATATATTTT
j_gene: TRBJ2-1; d_gene: NA; v_gene: TRBV9; abundance: NA; CDR3aa: CASGPAGSYNEQFF; CDR3nt: TGTGCCAGCGGGCCTGCAGGTTCTTACAATGAGCAGTTCTTC
j_gene: TRBJ1-1; d_gene: TRBD1; v_gene: TRBV12-3/TRBV12-4; abundance: NA; CDR3aa: CASRPTGSTEAFF; CDR3nt: TGTGCCAGCAGACCGACAGGGAGCACTGAAGCTTTCTTT
j_gene: TRBJ1-1; d_gene: TRBD1; v_gene: TRBV7-9; abundance: once; CDR3aa: CASSTDRGRTFF; CDR3nt: TGTGCCAGCAGCACCGACAGGGGTAGGACTTTCTTT
j_gene: TRBJ2-7; d_gene: TRBD1; v_gene: TRBV28; abundance: once; CDR3aa: CASRTAGGTYEQYF; CDR3nt: TGTGCCAGCAGGACAGCAGGGGGCACCTACGAGCAGTACTTC
j_gene: TRBJ2-7; d_gene: TRBD2; v_gene: TRBV10-3; abundance: NA; CDR3aa: CAISESAGGPREQYF; CDR3nt: TGTGCCATCAGTGAGTCTGCGGGAGGGCCCCGCGAGCAGTACTTC
j_gene: TRBJ2-7; d_gene: NA; v_gene: TRBV6-4; abundance: once; CDR3aa: CASSEREGEYEQYF; CDR3nt: TGTGCCAGCAGTGAGAGGGAGGGGGAATACGAGCAGTACTTC
j_gene: TRBJ2-5; d_gene: TRBD2; v_gene: TRBV5-1; abundance: NA; CDR3aa: CASSFGTSGNSRETQYF; CDR3nt: TGCGCCAGCAGCTTCGGGACTAGCGGGAACTCCAGAGAGACCCAGTACTTC
j_gene: TRBJ2-3; d_gene: NA; v_gene: TRBV11-3; abundance: NA; CDR3aa: CASSLGMGAGVGTDTQYF; CDR3nt: TGTGCCAGCAGCTTAGGGATGGGAGCAGGGGTTGGCACAGATACGCAGTATTTT
j_gene: TRBJ2-5; d_gene: TRBD2; v_gene: TRBV5-1; abundance: few; CDR3aa: CASSWTSGKETQYF; CDR3nt: TGCGCCAGCAGCTGGACTAGCGGGAAAGAGACCCAGTACTTC
j_gene: TRBJ1-1; d_gene: NA; v_gene: TRBV6-5; abundance: NA; CDR3aa: CASSINREEWTEAFF; CDR3nt: TGTGCCAGCAGTATCAACAGGGAAGAATGGACTGAAGCTTTCTTT
j_gene: TRBJ2-3; d_gene: TRBD2; v_gene: TRBV3-1/TRBV3-2; abundance: NA; CDR3aa: CASSLGLAASTDTQYF; CDR3nt: TGTGCCAGCAGCCTGGGACTAGCAGCTAGCACAGATACGCAGTATTTT
j_gene: TRBJ2-1; d_gene: TRBD2; v_gene: TRBV4-3; abundance: NA; CDR3aa: CASSQDLIGRALNEQFF; CDR3nt: TGCGCCAGCAGCCAAGATCTCATCGGGAGGGCTCTCAATGAGCAGTTCTTC
j_gene: TRBJ2-1; d_gene: TRBD2; v_gene: TRBV12-5; abundance: NA; CDR3aa: CASGPRGSGRSNEQFF; CDR3nt: TGTGCTAGTGGCCCTCGGGGGAGCGGGAGATCCAATGAGCAGTTCTTC
j_gene: TRBJ1-1; d_gene: TRBD1; v_gene: TRBV7-3; abundance: NA; CDR3aa: CASSLVGQGRTEAFF; CDR3nt: TGTGCCAGCAGCTTAGTAGGACAGGGACGGACTGAAGCTTTCTTT
j_gene: TRBJ1-6; d_gene: TRBD1; v_gene: TRBV5-1; abundance: NA; CDR3aa: CASTAGTANSPLHF; CDR3nt: TGCGCCAGCACGGCCGGGACAGCTAATTCACCCCTCCACTTT
j_gene: TRBJ2-3; d_gene: TRBD2; v_gene: TRBV6-5; abundance: once; CDR3aa: CASSLSGTGTDTQYF; CDR3nt: TGTGCCAGCAGCCTTAGCGGGACCGGGACAGATACGCAGTATTTT
j_gene: TRBJ2-6; d_gene: NA; v_gene: TRBV11-2; abundance: NA; CDR3aa: CASSPLWSGANVLTF; CDR3nt: TGTGCCAGCAGCCCCCTATGGTCTGGGGCCAACGTCCTGACTTTC
j_gene: TRBJ1-2; d_gene: NA; v_gene: TRBV7-8; abundance: NA; CDR3aa: CASSLGEANYGYTF; CDR3nt: TGTGCCAGCAGCTTAGGGGAGGCTAACTATGGCTACACCTTC
j_gene: TRBJ1-3; d_gene: NA; v_gene: TRBV5-8; abundance: NA; CDR3aa: CASSLFGAEGNTIYF; CDR3nt: TGTGCCAGCAGCTTGTTTGGGGCCGAGGGAAACACCATATATTTT
j_gene: TRBJ1-1; d_gene: NA; v_gene: TRBV4-2; abundance: NA; CDR3aa: CASSQEGENTEAFF; CDR3nt: TGTGCCAGCAGCCAAGAAGGGGAGAACACTGAAGCTTTCTTT
j_gene: TRBJ1-1; d_gene: NA; v_gene: TRBV27; abundance: once; CDR3aa: CASSSTTEAFF; CDR3nt: TGTGCCAGCAGTTCTACCACTGAAGCTTTCTTT